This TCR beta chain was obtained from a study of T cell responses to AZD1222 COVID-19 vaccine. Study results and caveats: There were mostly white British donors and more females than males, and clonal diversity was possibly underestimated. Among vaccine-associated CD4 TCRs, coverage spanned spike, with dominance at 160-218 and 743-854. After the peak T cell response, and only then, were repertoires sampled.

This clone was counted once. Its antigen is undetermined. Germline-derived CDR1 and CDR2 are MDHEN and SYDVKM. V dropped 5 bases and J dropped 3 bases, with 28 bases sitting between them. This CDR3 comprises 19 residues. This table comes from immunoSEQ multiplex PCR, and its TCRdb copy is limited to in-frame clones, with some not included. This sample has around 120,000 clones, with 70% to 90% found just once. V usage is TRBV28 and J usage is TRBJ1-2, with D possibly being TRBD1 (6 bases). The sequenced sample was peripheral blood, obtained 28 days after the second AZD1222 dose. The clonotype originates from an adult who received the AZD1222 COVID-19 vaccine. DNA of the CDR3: TGTGCCAGCAGTCTCTCTCTCTCGGGTGGACACCAGGGGTACTATGGCTACACCTTC. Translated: CASSLSLSGGHQGYYGYTF.